These 21 T cell receptor beta chains originate from one sample sequenced in a study of T cells in Graves' hyperthyroidism and ophthalmopathy. Amplification yielded TCR beta CDR3 regions, with RNA transcripts as the source. First-round RT-PCR with HTBI primers amplified the TCR CDR3 region. TCRdb reanalysed the multiplex PCR reads using MiXCR and keeps one entry per CDR3 protein. The sample contains 700,000 or so distinct CDR3 sequences, about 15% of which appear only once. Sequenced: blood. The source is a woman aged 45-65 years with Graves' ophthalmopathy.

In its sample, this clonotype was seen many times. This chain joins TRBV7-8 and TRBJ2-7; no definite D call. The CDR3 consists of 14 residues. The ends were cut back, 5 bases at V and 3 bases at J, with 14 bases in the middle. Per the germline V gene, CDR1 is SGHVS and CDR2 is FQNEAQ. The CDR3 nucleotides are TGTGCCAGCAGCCTGCCAGGTTTCAGCTACGAGCAGTACTTC. This translates into CASSLPGFSYEQYF.

The J gene is TRBJ2-5, the V gene TRBV19; D is undetermined. Looked up from germline, CDR1 is LNHDA and CDR2 is SQIVND (reference sequence). Trimming took 10 bases from V and 5 from J, leaving 17 bases between them. There are 13 residues in the CDR3. CDR3 sequence: CATRRPGAETQYF. In DNA form, the CDR3 reads TGTGCCACAAGGAGACCAGGCGCCGAGACCCAGTACTTC.

In this sample, this clonotype turned up a few times. This chain joins TRBV7-3 and TRBJ1-1; D call uncertain. Trimming cost V 3 bases and J 7 bases, with 12 bases left between them. CDR3 length: 13 residues. Per germline, CDR1 SGHTA and CDR2 FQGTGA. The CDR3, as DNA: TGTGCCAGCAGCTTCAAGGACGGGTTTGAAGCTTTCTTT. This sequence encodes CASSFKDGFEAFF.

The rearrangement uses TRBV5-1 and TRBJ2-2; 7 bases align to TRBD1. Germline values: CDR1 SGHRS, CDR2 YFSETQ. The CDR3 runs 16 residues. V dropped 4 bases and J dropped 4; count of bases not matched to a gene: 10. This chain's CDR3 is CASSARQGWGTGELFF. Written as DNA, the CDR3 is TGCGCCAGCAGCGCCAGACAGGGTTGGGGCACCGGGGAGCTGTTTTTT.

This rearrangement joins TRBV10-3 to TRBJ1-2, with TRBD1 identical over 8 bases. This CDR3 is 15 amino acids long. Germline V CDR1 and CDR2: ENHRY, SYGVKD. Unmatched junction bases numbered 5, after V lost 0 bases and J lost 5 bases. CDR3 region: CAISESTGEGYGYTF. The CDR3 region has the DNA TGTGCCATCAGTGAGTCGACAGGGGAGGGGTATGGCTACACCTTC.

In this sample, this clonotype turned up a few times. The V call is TRBV12-3 or TRBV12-4, the J call TRBJ2-1, with TRBD2 matching 11 bases. V lost 10 bases, J lost 5 bases, and 16 bases stayed unmatched. This CDR3 spans 17 amino acids. CDR3 region: CANSPTTGTSGHNEQFF. In DNA form, the CDR3 reads TGTGCCAACAGCCCTACGACCGGGACTAGCGGCCACAATGAGCAGTTCTTC.

In its sample, this clonotype was seen a few times. This chain connects TRBV4-3 to TRBJ2-3; D unresolved. Germline CDR1 LGHNA, CDR2 YSLEER. The CDR3 loop spans 14 amino acids. Deletions cut 6 bases from V and 0 bases from J, with 10 bases between. The DNA for the CDR3 is TGCGCCAGCAGTAGTGACCTGAGCACAGATACGCAGTATTTT. Its protein product is CASSSDLSTDTQYF.

This clonotype has only a few counts. V gene TRBV2 combines with J gene TRBJ1-1; D is possibly TRBD1 (5 bases). Trimming cost V 4 bases and J 10 bases, with 10 bases left between them. CDR3 size: 11 residues. Germline V gives CDR1 SNHLY, CDR2 FYNNEI. CDR3 nucleotide sequence: TGTGCCAGCAGTGTTCAGGGAGGAGCTTTCTTT. Its translation is CASSVQGGAFF.

This clonotype was detected a few times. This sequence joins TRBV25-1 and TRBJ2-3; maybe TRBD2 (6 bases). The CDR3 spans 15 residues. V was clipped by 2 bases and J by 2 bases, with 11 bases between them. Germline loops: CDR1 MGHDK, CDR2 SYGVNS. The CDR3 sequence: CASSEGLRNTDTQYF. CDR3 in DNA: TGTGCCAGCAGTGAAGGACTACGAAACACAGATACGCAGTATTTT.

The rearrangement links TRBV9 to TRBJ2-2; D is ambiguous. The V end lost 3 bases, the J end lost 0 bases, and 6 bases lay between the germline ends. The CDR3 has 14 amino acids. The germline V gene encodes CDR1 SGDLS and CDR2 YYNGEE. The CDR3 DNA reads as TGTGCCAGCAGCGACCGAACGAACACCGGGGAGCTGTTTTTT. Translated, it gives CASSDRTNTGELFF.

At least ten counts were recorded for this clonotype. The V call is TRBV28, the J call TRBJ2-7; TRBD1 aligns across 7 bases. This CDR3 region has 14 residues. J lost 7 bases, V lost 2 bases, and 8 bases had no gene match. Germline CDR1 and CDR2: MDHEN and SYDVKM. In DNA, the CDR3 is TGTGCCAGCAGTTTACCCGGGACAGCGGAGGAGCAGTACTTC. Translation gives CASSLPGTAEEQYF.

This clonotype was recorded at least ten times. This chain uses TRBV20-1 with TRBJ2-3; 14 bases align to TRBD2. CDR1 DFQATT and CDR2 SNEGSKA come from the germline V gene (reference sequence). The V gene end was trimmed by 6 bases and the J gene end by 3 bases; junction bases not matched to a gene: 5. This CDR3 comprises 15 residues. The CDR3 loop is CSAGTSGRQTDTQYF. DNA of the CDR3: TGCAGTGCAGGGACTAGCGGGAGACAAACAGATACGCAGTATTTT.

This clonotype was detected many times. The chain recombines TRBV20-1 with TRBJ2-7, with TRBD1 matching 10 bases. This CDR3 comprises 14 residues. Germline CDR1 reads DFQATT; CDR2 reads SNEGSKA (reference sequence). J gave up 4 bases and V 3 bases, and 6 bases lay outside the gene matches. Here the CDR3 reads CSASLTGGGYEQYF. Here the CDR3 DNA reads TGCAGTGCTAGTTTGACAGGGGGCGGTTACGAGCAGTACTTC.

The rearrangement links TRBV4-1 to TRBJ2-7; 7 bases match TRBD2. The ends lost 0 bases at V and 4 bases at J; junction bases unmatched: 6. Germline V gives CDR1 MGHRA, CDR2 YSYEKL. This CDR3 has 15 residues. The CDR3 loop is CASSQEAGVGYEQYF. CDR3 coding DNA: TGCGCCAGCAGCCAAGAGGCGGGAGTGGGGTACGAGCAGTACTTC.

This clonotype was counted at least ten times. The genes are TRBV6-1 and TRBJ2-1; 13 positions match TRBD2. V lost 6 bases to trimming and J lost 5 bases; unmatched junction nucleotides: 7. Germline V gives CDR1 MNHNS, CDR2 SASEGT. CDR3 length equals 16 residues. CDR3 residues: CASSILGTSGNNEQFF. CDR3 nucleotides: TGTGCCAGCAGCATTCTTGGGACTAGCGGGAACAATGAGCAGTTCTTC.

The chain employs TRBV14 and TRBJ2-7; 8 bases agree with TRBD1. From germline, CDR1 is SGHDN and CDR2 FVKESK. Unmatched junction bases numbered 8, after V lost 4 bases and J lost 6 bases. The CDR3 consists of 14 residues. CDR3 protein: CASSPSDRGGEQYF. The CDR3, as DNA: TGTGCCAGCAGCCCGTCCGACAGGGGTGGCGAGCAGTACTTC.

This clonotype showed up many times. The rearrangement joins TRBV6-1 to TRBJ1-2; 9 bases align to TRBD1. The CDR3 totals 15 residues. CDR1 MNHNS and CDR2 SASEGT come from the germline V gene. V was pared by 3 bases and J by 4 bases, with 6 bases of the junction left unmatched. This chain's CDR3 is CASSEATGGSYGYTF. For the CDR3, the DNA is TGTGCCAGCAGTGAGGCGACAGGGGGTAGCTATGGCTACACCTTC.

This chain uses TRBV4-2 with TRBJ2-7; 12 bases are a match to TRBD2. The V and J ends lost 1 base and 5 bases, in that order; junction bases with no gene match: 3. Germline-derived CDR1 and CDR2 are LGHNA and YNFKEQ. This CDR3 is built from 15 residues. The CDR3 coding sequence is TGTGCCAGCAGCCAAGGGACTAGCGGGACCAACGAGCAGTACTTC. Amino acid sequence: CASSQGTSGTNEQYF.

About this clonotype itself: The germline gene is not matched at one end of the junction; a read error may be the cause. The genes are TRBV28 and TRBJ1-3; D is undetermined. In germline, CDR1 is MDHEN, CDR2 SYDVKM. The CDR3 extends over 14 amino acids. The CDR3 spells CASIFGSSGNTVYF. In DNA, the CDR3 is TGTGCCAGCATTTTTGGGAGCTCTGGAAACACCGTATATTTT.

The J gene is TRBJ1-1, the V gene TRBV7-9; D might be TRBD1 (6 bases). The ends were cut back, 2 bases at V and 5 bases at J, with 15 bases in the middle. This CDR3 comprises 15 residues. CDR1 is SEHNR and CDR2 is FQNEAQ in the germline V gene (reference sequence). Here the CDR3 DNA reads TGTGCCAGCAGCTTAAGGGGAGTAAGGGGGACTGAAGCTTTCTTT. Its protein is CASSLRGVRGTEAFF.

This clonotype occurred many times. This chain joins TRBV11-2 and TRBJ1-1; D perhaps matches TRBD1 (5 bases). The CDR3 is 17 amino acids. With 1 base removed from V and 12 bases from J, the gap between germline ends came to 27 bases. CDR1 and CDR2 from the germline V gene are SGHAT and FQNNGV. The CDR3 reads CASSLVGGTGTQGFPFF. CDR3 DNA sequence: TGTGCCAGCAGCTTAGTCGGGGGGACCGGGACCCAGGGCTTTCCTTTCTTT.